This is a list of T cell receptor beta chains from one sample in a study of OX40 agonist ivuxolimab in advanced cancers. Data came from immunoSEQ multiplex PCR; TCRdb stores just in-frame clones and leaves some out. The table lists approximately 70,000 clones, roughly 80% of them singletons. The sample was CD4+ or CD8+ T cells sorted from blood, taken in a trial of the OX40 agonist ivuxolimab. These receptors originate from an adult with an advanced solid tumor such as melanoma, head and neck, liver or kidney cancer. The CDR3 runs from the conserved cysteine through the conserved F or W. The order of the fields is clone size, J gene, D gene, V gene, CDR3 protein, CDR3 DNA. The D gene is left open where the match is weak. Clone size is stated in some rows and not others, as once, few, many or a class when expanded.

clone size: NA
J gene: TRBJ2-3
D gene: NA
V gene: TRBV2
CDR3 protein: CASSEGADTDTQYF
CDR3 DNA: TGTGCCAGCAGTGAGGGGGCAGACACAGATACGCAGTATTTT

clone size: NA
J gene: TRBJ2-4
D gene: NA
V gene: TRBV11-2
CDR3 protein: CASSLDTRTRVRVEYF
CDR3 DNA: TGTGCCAGCAGCTTAGATACCCGGACCAGGGTTCGGGTTGAGTACTTC

clone size: NA
J gene: TRBJ2-7
D gene: TRBD1
V gene: TRBV11-2
CDR3 protein: CASSLLLGQGSEQYF
CDR3 DNA: TGTGCCAGCAGCTTGCTCTTGGGACAGGGGAGCGAGCAGTACTTC

clone size: NA
J gene: TRBJ2-5
D gene: NA
V gene: TRBV19
CDR3 protein: CASSIARGWETQYF
CDR3 DNA: TGTGCCAGTAGTATAGCCCGGGGGTGGGAGACCCAGTACTTC

clone size: NA
J gene: TRBJ2-3
D gene: NA
V gene: TRBV10-2
CDR3 protein: CASSESTTEDTQYF
CDR3 DNA: TGCGCCAGCAGTGAGTCGACGACAGAAGATACGCAGTATTTT

clone size: NA
J gene: TRBJ2-1
D gene: TRBD1
V gene: TRBV5-1
CDR3 protein: CASSLGDRANEQFF
CDR3 DNA: TGCGCCAGCAGCTTGGGGGACAGGGCGAATGAGCAGTTCTTC

clone size: NA
J gene: TRBJ2-3
D gene: NA
V gene: TRBV6-6
CDR3 protein: CASEGGPPSDTQYF
CDR3 DNA: TGTGCCAGCGAGGGGGGGCCCCCATCAGATACGCAGTATTTT

clone size: once
J gene: TRBJ2-5
D gene: NA
V gene: TRBV7-7
CDR3 protein: CASSLSSTQETQYF
CDR3 DNA: TGTGCTAGCAGCTTATCCTCTACCCAAGAGACCCAGTACTTC

clone size: NA
J gene: TRBJ2-7
D gene: NA
V gene: TRBV20-1
CDR3 protein: CSARTSYEQYF
CDR3 DNA: TGCAGTGCTAGAACGAGCTACGAGCAGTACTTC

clone size: few
J gene: TRBJ2-1
D gene: NA
V gene: TRBV21-1
CDR3 protein: CASSNTTGFNEQFF
CDR3 DNA: TGTGCCAGCAGCAATACGACAGGGTTCAATGAGCAGTTCTTC

clone size: NA
J gene: TRBJ1-2
D gene: TRBD1
V gene: TRBV12-5
CDR3 protein: CASGLVHDWGQEYGGYTF
CDR3 DNA: TGTGCTAGTGGTTTGGTACATGATTGGGGACAGGAGTATGGTGGCTACACCTTC

clone size: NA
J gene: TRBJ2-1
D gene: NA
V gene: TRBV7-9
CDR3 protein: CASSLGLDNEQFF
CDR3 DNA: TGTGCCAGCAGCTTAGGTTTAGACAATGAGCAGTTCTTC

clone size: NA
J gene: TRBJ2-1
D gene: NA
V gene: TRBV7-9
CDR3 protein: CASSVSRSAPYNEQFF
CDR3 DNA: TGTGCCAGCAGCGTCTCCCGGAGCGCGCCCTACAATGAGCAGTTCTTC

clone size: once
J gene: TRBJ1-5
D gene: NA
V gene: TRBV7-7
CDR3 protein: CASSTGTNQPQHF
CDR3 DNA: TGTGCTAGCAGCACAGGGACAAATCAGCCCCAGCATTTT

clone size: NA
J gene: TRBJ2-1
D gene: NA
V gene: TRBV7-6
CDR3 protein: CASNIGGSASYNEQFF
CDR3 DNA: TGTGCCAGCAACATAGGGGGGTCGGCGTCCTACAATGAGCAGTTCTTC

clone size: NA
J gene: TRBJ2-7
D gene: TRBD2
V gene: TRBV19
CDR3 protein: CASSIGLAVYEQYF
CDR3 DNA: TGTGCCAGTAGTATAGGTCTAGCGGTCTACGAGCAGTACTTC

clone size: NA
J gene: TRBJ2-1
D gene: TRBD2
V gene: TRBV18
CDR3 protein: CASSPPLAGGYNEQFF
CDR3 DNA: TGTGCCAGCTCACCACCGTTAGCGGGAGGCTACAATGAGCAGTTCTTC

clone size: NA
J gene: TRBJ2-7
D gene: TRBD2
V gene: TRBV5-1
CDR3 protein: CASSLESGGSYEQYF
CDR3 DNA: TGCGCCAGCAGCTTGGAGAGCGGGGGATCCTACGAGCAGTACTTC

clone size: NA
J gene: TRBJ1-5
D gene: NA
V gene: TRBV21-1
CDR3 protein: CASSNCACRNQPQHF
CDR3 DNA: TGTGCCAGCAGCAATTGTGCATGTCGCAATCAGCCCCAGCATTTT

clone size: NA
J gene: TRBJ2-3
D gene: NA
V gene: TRBV7-2
CDR3 protein: CASSFGQLSSDTQYF
CDR3 DNA: TGTGCCAGCAGCTTCGGCCAGTTGAGTTCAGATACGCAGTATTTT

clone size: NA
J gene: TRBJ1-1
D gene: NA
V gene: TRBV5-1
CDR3 protein: CASSREARTEAFF
CDR3 DNA: TGCGCCAGCAGCCGAGAGGCTAGGACTGAAGCTTTCTTT

clone size: NA
J gene: TRBJ1-2
D gene: TRBD1
V gene: TRBV6-1
CDR3 protein: CASRATGDYYGYTF
CDR3 DNA: TGTGCCAGCAGGGCGACAGGGGACTACTATGGCTACACCTTC

clone size: NA
J gene: TRBJ2-1
D gene: TRBD2
V gene: TRBV2
CDR3 protein: CASSEPGLVLTNEQFF
CDR3 DNA: TGTGCCAGCAGTGAGCCGGGACTAGTGTTAACCAATGAGCAGTTCTTC

clone size: many
J gene: TRBJ1-2
D gene: NA
V gene: TRBV19
CDR3 protein: CASSIAGAGYGYTF
CDR3 DNA: TGTGCCAGTAGTATTGCGGGGGCTGGGTATGGCTACACCTTC

clone size: few
J gene: TRBJ1-2
D gene: NA
V gene: TRBV7-9
CDR3 protein: CASRRDPTSGYTF
CDR3 DNA: TGTGCCAGCAGACGGGACCCTACTTCTGGCTACACCTTC

clone size: NA
J gene: TRBJ2-5
D gene: NA
V gene: TRBV18
CDR3 protein: CASSPEGVGETQYF
CDR3 DNA: TGTGCCAGCTCACCAGAGGGGGTCGGAGAGACCCAGTACTTC

clone size: NA
J gene: TRBJ2-7
D gene: TRBD1
V gene: TRBV5-6
CDR3 protein: CASSLVGGQGRYPYEQYF
CDR3 DNA: TGTGCCAGCAGCTTGGTCGGGGGACAGGGGAGATACCCTTACGAGCAGTACTTC

clone size: NA
J gene: TRBJ2-7
D gene: TRBD2
V gene: TRBV28
CDR3 protein: CASSPPPGMGGYEQYF
CDR3 DNA: TGTGCCAGCAGTCCCCCCCCGGGGATGGGAGGGTACGAGCAGTACTTC

clone size: NA
J gene: TRBJ2-1
D gene: TRBD2
V gene: TRBV9
CDR3 protein: CASSVSSGDYNEQFF
CDR3 DNA: TGTGCCAGCAGCGTATCTAGCGGGGACTACAATGAGCAGTTCTTC

clone size: NA
J gene: TRBJ2-3
D gene: NA
V gene: TRBV7-9
CDR3 protein: CASSPRLYGTDTQYF
CDR3 DNA: TGTGCCAGCAGCCCTCGGCTATATGGCACAGATACGCAGTATTTT

clone size: few
J gene: TRBJ2-1
D gene: NA
V gene: TRBV19
CDR3 protein: CATARGEGDGYEQFF
CDR3 DNA: TGTGCCACCGCAAGGGGGGAAGGGGACGGATATGAGCAGTTCTTC

clone size: NA
J gene: TRBJ2-7
D gene: NA
V gene: TRBV11-3
CDR3 protein: CASSLEGRNEQYF
CDR3 DNA: TGTGCCAGCAGCTTGGAAGGAAGGAACGAGCAGTACTTC

clone size: NA
J gene: TRBJ2-2
D gene: NA
V gene: TRBV4-2
CDR3 protein: CASSHELNTGELFF
CDR3 DNA: TGTGCCAGCAGCCATGAACTAAACACCGGGGAGCTGTTTTTT

clone size: NA
J gene: TRBJ2-2
D gene: NA
V gene: TRBV19
CDR3 protein: CASSVEAGANTGELFF
CDR3 DNA: TGTGCCAGTAGTGTGGAGGCAGGGGCGAACACCGGGGAGCTGTTTTTT

clone size: once
J gene: TRBJ2-1
D gene: NA
V gene: TRBV7-9
CDR3 protein: CASSEWYEQFF
CDR3 DNA: TGTGCCAGCAGTGAATGGTATGAGCAGTTCTTC

clone size: few
J gene: TRBJ1-2
D gene: TRBD1
V gene: TRBV7-2
CDR3 protein: CASSTRQGVRYGYTF
CDR3 DNA: TGTGCCAGCAGCACGAGACAGGGGGTTCGTTATGGCTACACCTTC

clone size: NA
J gene: TRBJ2-3
D gene: NA
V gene: TRBV6-1
CDR3 protein: CASSEGRGGTDTQYF
CDR3 DNA: TGTGCCAGCAGTGAAGGGCGGGGCGGCACAGATACGCAGTATTTT

clone size: few
J gene: TRBJ2-2
D gene: TRBD2
V gene: TRBV5-4
CDR3 protein: CASSLVVGRANTGELFF
CDR3 DNA: TGTGCCAGCAGCTTGGTTGTCGGGAGGGCGAACACCGGGGAGCTGTTTTTT

clone size: NA
J gene: TRBJ2-1
D gene: NA
V gene: TRBV6-5
CDR3 protein: CASSYSGGGSYNEQFF
CDR3 DNA: TGTGCCAGCAGTTACTCAGGGGGGGGTTCCTACAATGAGCAGTTCTTC

clone size: NA
J gene: TRBJ1-2
D gene: NA
V gene: TRBV5-4
CDR3 protein: CASSPNNYGYTF
CDR3 DNA: TGTGCCAGCAGCCCAAATAACTATGGCTACACCTTC

clone size: NA
J gene: TRBJ2-7
D gene: NA
V gene: TRBV12-1
CDR3 protein: CASSHEFNFPGLRFTYEQYF
CDR3 DNA: TGTGCCAGCAGCCACGAATTCAATTTCCCGGGACTGCGCTTTACCTACGAGCAGTACTTC